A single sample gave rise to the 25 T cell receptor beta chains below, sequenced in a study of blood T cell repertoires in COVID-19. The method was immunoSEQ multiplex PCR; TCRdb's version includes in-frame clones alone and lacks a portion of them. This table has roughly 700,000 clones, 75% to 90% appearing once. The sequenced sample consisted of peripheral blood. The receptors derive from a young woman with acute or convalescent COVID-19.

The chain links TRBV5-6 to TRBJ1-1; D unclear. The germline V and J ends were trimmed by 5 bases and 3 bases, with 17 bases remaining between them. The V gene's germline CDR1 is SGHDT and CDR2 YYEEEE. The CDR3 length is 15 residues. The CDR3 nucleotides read TGTGCCAGCAGTGCAGCGGAGATCGAGCACACTGAAGCTTTCTTT. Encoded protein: CASSAAEIEHTEAFF.

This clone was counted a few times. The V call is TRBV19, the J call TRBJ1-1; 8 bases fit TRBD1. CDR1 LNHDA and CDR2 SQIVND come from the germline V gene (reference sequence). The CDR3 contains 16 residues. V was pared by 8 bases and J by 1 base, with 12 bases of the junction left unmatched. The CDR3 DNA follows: TGTGCCAGTGCCGGGACGACAGGGGTATCGAACACTGAAGCTTTCTTT. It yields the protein CASAGTTGVSNTEAFF.

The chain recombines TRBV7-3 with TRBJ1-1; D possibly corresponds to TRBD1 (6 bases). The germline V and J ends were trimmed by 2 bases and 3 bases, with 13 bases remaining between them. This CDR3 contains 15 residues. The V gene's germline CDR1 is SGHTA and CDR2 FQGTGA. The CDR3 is CASSLGGAVYTEAFF. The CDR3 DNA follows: TGTGCCAGCAGCTTAGGGGGGGCTGTTTACACTGAAGCTTTCTTT.

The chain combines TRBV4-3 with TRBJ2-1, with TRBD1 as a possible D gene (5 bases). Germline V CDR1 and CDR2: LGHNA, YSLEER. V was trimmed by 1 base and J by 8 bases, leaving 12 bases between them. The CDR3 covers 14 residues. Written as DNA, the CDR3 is TGCGCCAGCAGCCAAGGCTGGGGCGGCGATGAGCAGTTCTTC. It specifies CASSQGWGGDEQFF.

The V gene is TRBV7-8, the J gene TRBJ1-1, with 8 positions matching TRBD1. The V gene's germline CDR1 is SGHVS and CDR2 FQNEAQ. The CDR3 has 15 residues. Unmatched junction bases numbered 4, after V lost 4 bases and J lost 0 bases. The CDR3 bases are TGTGCCAGCAGCTCCGGACAGGGTATGAACACTGAAGCTTTCTTT. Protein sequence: CASSSGQGMNTEAFF.

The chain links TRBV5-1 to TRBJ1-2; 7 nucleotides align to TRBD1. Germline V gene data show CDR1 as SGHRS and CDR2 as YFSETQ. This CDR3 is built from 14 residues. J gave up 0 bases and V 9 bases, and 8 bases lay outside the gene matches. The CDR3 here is CATNKGTANYGYTF. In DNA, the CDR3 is TGCGCCACCAACAAGGGGACAGCTAACTATGGCTACACCTTC.

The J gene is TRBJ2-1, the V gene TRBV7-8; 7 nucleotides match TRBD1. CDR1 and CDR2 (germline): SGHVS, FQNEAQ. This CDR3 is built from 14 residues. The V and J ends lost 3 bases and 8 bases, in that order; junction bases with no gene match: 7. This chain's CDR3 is CASSLGQRVDEQFF. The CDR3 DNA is TGTGCCAGCAGCTTGGGACAGAGGGTTGATGAGCAGTTCTTC.

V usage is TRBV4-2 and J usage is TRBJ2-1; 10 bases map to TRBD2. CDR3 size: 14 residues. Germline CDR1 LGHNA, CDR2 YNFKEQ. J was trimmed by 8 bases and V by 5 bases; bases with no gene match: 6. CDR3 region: CASSKREGIHEQFF. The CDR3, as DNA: TGTGCCAGCAGCAAGCGGGAGGGGATCCATGAGCAGTTCTTC.

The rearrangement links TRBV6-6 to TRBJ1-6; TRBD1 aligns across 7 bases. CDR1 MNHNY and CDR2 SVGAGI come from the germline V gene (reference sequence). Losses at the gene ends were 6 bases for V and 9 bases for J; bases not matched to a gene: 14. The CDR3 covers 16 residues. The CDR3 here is CASSSLLPGQFSPLHF. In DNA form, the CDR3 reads TGTGCCAGCAGCTCCCTCCTACCGGGACAGTTTTCACCCCTCCACTTT.

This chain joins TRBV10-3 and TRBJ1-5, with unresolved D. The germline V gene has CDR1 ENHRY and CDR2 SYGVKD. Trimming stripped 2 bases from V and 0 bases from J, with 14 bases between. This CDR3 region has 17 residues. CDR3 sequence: CAISEALGPVSNQPQHF. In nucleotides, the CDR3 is TGTGCCATCAGTGAGGCTCTCGGTCCGGTTAGCAATCAGCCCCAGCATTTT.

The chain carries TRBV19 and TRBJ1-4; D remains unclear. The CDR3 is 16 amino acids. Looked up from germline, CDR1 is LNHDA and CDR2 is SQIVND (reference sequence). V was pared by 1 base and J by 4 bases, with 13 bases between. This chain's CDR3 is CASSIGLTSFNEKLFF. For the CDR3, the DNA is TGTGCCAGTAGTATAGGGTTAACTTCCTTTAATGAAAAACTGTTTTTT.

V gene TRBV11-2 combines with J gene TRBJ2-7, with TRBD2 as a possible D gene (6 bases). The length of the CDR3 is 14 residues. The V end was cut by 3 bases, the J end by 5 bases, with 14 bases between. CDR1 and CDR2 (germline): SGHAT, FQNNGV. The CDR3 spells CASSFPGGRNEQYF. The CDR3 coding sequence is TGTGCCAGCAGCTTCCCAGGAGGGAGGAACGAGCAGTACTTC.

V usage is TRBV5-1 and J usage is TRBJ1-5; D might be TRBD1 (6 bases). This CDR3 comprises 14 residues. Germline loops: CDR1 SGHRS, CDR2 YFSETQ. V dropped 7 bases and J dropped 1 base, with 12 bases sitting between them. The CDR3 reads CASQQGKSNQPQHF. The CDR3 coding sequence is TGCGCCAGCCAGCAGGGGAAGAGCAATCAGCCCCAGCATTTT.

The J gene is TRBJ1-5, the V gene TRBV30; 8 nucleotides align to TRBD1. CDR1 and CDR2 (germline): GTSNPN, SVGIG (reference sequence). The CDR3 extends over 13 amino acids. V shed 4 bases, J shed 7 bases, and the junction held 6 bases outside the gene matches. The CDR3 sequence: CAWNGQGGQPQHF. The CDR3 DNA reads TGTGCCTGGAATGGACAGGGAGGACAGCCCCAGCATTTT.

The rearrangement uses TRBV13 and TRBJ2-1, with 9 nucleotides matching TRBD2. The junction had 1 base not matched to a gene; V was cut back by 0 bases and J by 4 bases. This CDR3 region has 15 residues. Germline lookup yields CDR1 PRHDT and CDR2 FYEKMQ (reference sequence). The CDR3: CASSLGSGGYNEQFF. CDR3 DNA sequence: TGTGCCAGCAGCTTAGGTAGCGGGGGTTACAATGAGCAGTTCTTC.

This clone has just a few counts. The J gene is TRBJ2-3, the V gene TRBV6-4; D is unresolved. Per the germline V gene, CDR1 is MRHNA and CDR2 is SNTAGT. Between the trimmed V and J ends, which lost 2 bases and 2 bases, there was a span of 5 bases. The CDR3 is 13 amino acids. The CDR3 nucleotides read TGTGCCAGCAGTGACGTTCACACAGATACGCAGTATTTT. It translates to CASSDVHTDTQYF.

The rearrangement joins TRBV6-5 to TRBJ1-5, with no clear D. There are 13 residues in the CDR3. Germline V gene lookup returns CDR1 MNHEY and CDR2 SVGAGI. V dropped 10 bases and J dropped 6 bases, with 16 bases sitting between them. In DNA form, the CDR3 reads TGTGCCACCCTCCTCTCAGACATTCAGCCCCAGCATTTT. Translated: CATLLSDIQPQHF.

CDR3 sequence reads: CASSLYRWGGLEGYTF. In DNA, the CDR3 is TGTGCCAGCAGCTTATACCGGTGGGGGGGTTTGGAGGGCTACACCTTC. The genes are TRBV13 and TRBJ1-2; D perhaps matches TRBD1 (5 bases). Germline-derived CDR1 and CDR2 are PRHDT and FYEKMQ (reference sequence). V gave up 2 bases and J gave up 8 bases, with 21 bases separating them. This CDR3 region has 16 residues.

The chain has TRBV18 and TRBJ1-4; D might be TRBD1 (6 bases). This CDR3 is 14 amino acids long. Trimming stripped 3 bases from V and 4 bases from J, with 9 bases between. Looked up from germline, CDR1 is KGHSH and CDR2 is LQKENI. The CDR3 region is CASSPGQYNEKLFF. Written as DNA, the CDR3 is TGTGCCAGCTCACCGGGACAATATAATGAAAAACTGTTTTTT.

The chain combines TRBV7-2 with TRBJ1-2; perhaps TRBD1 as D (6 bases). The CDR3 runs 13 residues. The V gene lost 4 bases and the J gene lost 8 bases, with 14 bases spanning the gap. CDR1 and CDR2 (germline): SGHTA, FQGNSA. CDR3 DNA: TGTGCCAGCAGCTCAACAGGGTTTCGGGGCTACACCTTC. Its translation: CASSSTGFRGYTF.

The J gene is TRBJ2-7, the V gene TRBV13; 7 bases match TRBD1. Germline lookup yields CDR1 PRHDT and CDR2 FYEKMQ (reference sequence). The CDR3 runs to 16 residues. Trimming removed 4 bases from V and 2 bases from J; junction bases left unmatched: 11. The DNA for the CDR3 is TGTGCCAGCAGCTCGGCTCAGGGGACAGAAACCTACGAGCAGTACTTC. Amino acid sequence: CASSSAQGTETYEQYF.

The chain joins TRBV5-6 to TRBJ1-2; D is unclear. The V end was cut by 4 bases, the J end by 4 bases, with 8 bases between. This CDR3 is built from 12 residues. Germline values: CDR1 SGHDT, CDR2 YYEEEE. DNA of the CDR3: TGTGCCAGCAGCGGGTCGGGCTATGGCTACACCTTC. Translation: CASSGSGYGYTF. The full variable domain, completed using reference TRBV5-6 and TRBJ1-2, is DAGVTQSPTHLIKTRGQQVTLRCSPKSGHDTVSWYQQALGQGPQFIFQYYEEEERQRGNFPDRFSGHQFPNYSSELNVNALLLGDSALYLCASSGSGYGYTFGSGTRLTVV.

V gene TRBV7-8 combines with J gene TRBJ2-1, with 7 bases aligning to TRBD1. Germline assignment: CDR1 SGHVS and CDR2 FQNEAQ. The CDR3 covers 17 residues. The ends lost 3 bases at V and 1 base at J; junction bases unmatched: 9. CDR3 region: CASSFLPGTESYNEQFF. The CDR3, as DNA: TGTGCCAGCAGCTTCCTCCCGGGGACAGAGTCCTACAATGAGCAGTTCTTC.

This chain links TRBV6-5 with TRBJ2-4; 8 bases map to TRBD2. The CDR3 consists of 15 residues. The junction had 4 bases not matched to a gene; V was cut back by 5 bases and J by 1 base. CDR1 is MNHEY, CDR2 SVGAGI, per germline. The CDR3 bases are TGTGCCAGCAGTCGGGGGGGGGAGGCCAAAAACATTCAGTACTTC. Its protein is CASSRGGEAKNIQYF.

CDR3 residues: CASLQGAMTGGYTF. The CDR3 bases are TGTGCCAGTTTACAGGGGGCTATGACTGGAGGCTACACCTTC. The rearrangement joins TRBV19 to TRBJ1-2, with TRBD1 identical over 9 bases. Germline V CDR1 and CDR2: LNHDA, SQIVND (reference sequence). The CDR3 runs to 14 residues. Germline trimming cut 8 bases from V and 8 bases from J; bases unmatched to any gene: 12.